This T cell receptor (beta chain) was profiled in a study of T cell repertoires in cytomegalovirus infection. Turning to the study itself: Based on public TCR beta signatures, there were indications of CMV infection and of a matching HLA type.

TCRdb independently ran MiXCR on the reads; one entry per CDR3 protein. This table has hundreds of thousands of distinct CDR3 sequences, less than 25% appearing once. Broader study findings: Dominating the ex vivo response were TCR beta clonotypes that were CMV-specific and HLA-C-restricted.

Germline V CDR1 and CDR2: MNHNS, SASEGT. The CDR3 is 16 residues long. Trimming took 0 bases from V and 3 from J, leaving 14 bases between them. As to this clonotype: Its specificity is not known.

V gene TRBV6-1 combines with J gene TRBJ1-1; unclear D gene. This sequence was found in a human donor in good health (CMV status not recorded). Some clones in this sample may be carry-over from other donors' samples. The specimen was CD8+ T cells from PBMCs. CDR3 residues: CASSEALRGRYTEAFF. CDR3 nucleotide sequence: TGTGCCAGCAGTGAAGCGCTTCGTGGGCGTTACACTGAAGCTTTCTTT.